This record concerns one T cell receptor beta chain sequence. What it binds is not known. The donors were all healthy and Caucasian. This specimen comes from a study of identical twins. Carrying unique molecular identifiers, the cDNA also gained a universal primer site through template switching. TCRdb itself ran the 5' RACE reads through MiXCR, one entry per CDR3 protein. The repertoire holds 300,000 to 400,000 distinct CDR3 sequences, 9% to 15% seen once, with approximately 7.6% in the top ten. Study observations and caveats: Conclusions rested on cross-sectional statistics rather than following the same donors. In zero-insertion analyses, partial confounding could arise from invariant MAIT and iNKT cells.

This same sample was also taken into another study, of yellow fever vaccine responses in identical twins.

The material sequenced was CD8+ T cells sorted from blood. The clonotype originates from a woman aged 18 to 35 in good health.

The CDR3 spells CASSPDRANNEQFF. CDR3 coding DNA: TGTGCCAGCAGCCCGGACAGGGCGAACAATGAGCAGTTCTTC. This chain joins TRBV7-8 and TRBJ2-1; 8 bases agree with TRBD1. CDR3 length: 14 residues. The germline V gene encodes CDR1 SGHVS and CDR2 FQNEAQ. V gave up 5 bases and J gave up 5 bases; unmatched junction bases: 5.